The subject of this entry is one TCR beta chain. Its antigen remains unknown. Treatment denoted: some 20 received Ad26.COV2.S at low or high dose, single or two shots; several received placebo; per-sample allocation not given. Sampling was performed 63 days after the first vaccine or placebo injection. Trimming shortened V by 1 base and J by 5 bases, and 15 bases separated the two germline ends. The CDR3 totals 15 residues. Germline V lookup: CDR1 SGHTS, CDR2 YDEGEE. This specimen belongs to a study of Ad26.COV2.S vaccination and SARS-CoV-2 variants. Study as a whole: Doses of Ad26.COV2.S were injected into muscle once or twice, 56 days apart.

Study results and limitations: Those who received vaccine or placebo ended up with similar non-spike TCR breadth. Total T cell responses may have been underestimated by the TCR breadth and depth analyses.

Data came from immunoSEQ multiplex PCR; TCRdb stores just in-frame clones and leaves some out. The table has roughly 300,000 clones, about 89% seen once. The sequence was collected from a person between 18 and 65 years old who received the Ad26.COV2.S COVID-19 vaccine or a placebo. The V and J genes are TRBV5-8 and TRBJ1-2, with D tentatively TRBD1 (6 bases). Source: peripheral blood, taken in a trial of Ad26.COV2.S vaccine versus placebo. CDR3 sequence: CASSLKAGVGYGYTF. The CDR3 bases are TGTGCCAGCAGCTTGAAGGCAGGGGTCGGTTATGGCTACACCTTC. The full variable domain, in which reference TRBV5-8 and TRBJ1-2 provide the parts outside the CDR3, is EAGVTQSPTHLIKTRGQQATLRCSPISGHTSVYWYQQALGLGLQFLLWYDEGEERNRGNFPPRFSGRQFPNYSSELNVNALELEDSALYLCASSLKAGVGYGYTFGSGTRLTVV.